The 5 T cell receptor beta chains below were found in one sample sequenced in a study of naive and memory T cell subsets. Regarding the study as a whole: A few larger clonotypes appeared in naive repertoires, especially CD8, possibly memory cells re-expressing CD45RA.

Both TRBC1 and TRBC2 were covered by a beta constant-region primer of two equimolar oligonucleotides. Nested alpha and beta constant-region primers with the SP2 primer drove four PCR rounds on ligated cDNA. TCRdb processed the UMI-ligation and nested PCR reads anew with MiXCR; each CDR3 protein has one entry. This sample carries roughly 97,000 distinct CDR3 sequences, around 15% of them seen once, and the ten largest clones take around 2.7%. For these TCRs, the target antigens are not known. The specimen sequenced was naive CD8+ T cells from blood. The receptor source for this set is a human donor in good health.

The sample holds a few counts of this clonotype. This chain connects TRBV2 to TRBJ1-6; TRBD1 aligns across 7 bases. Unmatched junction bases numbered 5, after V lost 6 bases and J lost 3 bases. The germline CDR1 and CDR2 sequences are SNHLY and FYNNEI. The CDR3 runs 15 residues. CDR3 region: CASRRGQNYNSPLHF. The CDR3 nucleotides are TGTGCCAGCAGGAGGGGACAGAACTATAATTCACCCCTCCACTTT.

This clonotype was counted between two and nine times. V and J are TRBV7-2 and TRBJ2-7, with 7 bases lining up with TRBD1. After removal of 5 bases from V and 2 bases from J, the junction contained 9 bases not matched to a gene. The CDR3 runs 15 residues. In germline, CDR1 is SGHTA, CDR2 FQGNSA. The CDR3, as DNA: TGTGCCAGCAGCCTCCTGGGACAGTCGACCTACGAGCAGTACTTC. It codes for CASSLLGQSTYEQYF.

This clonotype has just a few counts. V usage is TRBV14 and J usage is TRBJ2-3; maybe TRBD2 (6 bases). The CDR3 has 16 amino acids. In germline, CDR1 is SGHDN, CDR2 FVKESK. The V and J ends lost 1 base and 0 bases respectively, with 11 bases between them. This chain's CDR3 is CASSQGDSSSTDTQYF. The CDR3 DNA reads TGTGCCAGCAGCCAAGGGGACTCTTCTAGCACAGATACGCAGTATTTT.

V is TRBV5-1 and J is TRBJ2-1; TRBD2 matches 11 bases. The germline V gene encodes CDR1 SGHRS and CDR2 YFSETQ. The CDR3 is 15 residues long. The V gene end was trimmed by 4 bases and the J gene end by 12 bases; junction bases not matched to a gene: 12. CDR3 sequence (DNA): TGCGCCAGCAGCCTCGATAGCGGGAGGGCCCAAAGGCAGTTCTTC. Translation gives CASSLDSGRAQRQFF. The full variable domain, its missing parts supplied by reference TRBV5-1 and TRBJ2-1, is KAGVTQTPRYLIKTRGQQVTLSCSPISGHRSVSWYQQTPGQGLQFLFEYFSETQRNKGNFPGRFSGRQFSNSRSEMNVSTLELGDSALYLCASSLDSGRAQRQFFGPGTRLTVL.

CDR3 loop: CASSLGPGLTDTQYF. The CDR3 region has the DNA TGCGCCAGCAGCCTAGGACCTGGCCTCACAGATACGCAGTATTTT. The chain links TRBV4-3 to TRBJ2-3; D is undetermined. V shed 4 bases and J shed 2 bases, with 13 bases lying between them. CDR3 length equals 15 residues. The germline V gene encodes CDR1 LGHNA and CDR2 YSLEER.